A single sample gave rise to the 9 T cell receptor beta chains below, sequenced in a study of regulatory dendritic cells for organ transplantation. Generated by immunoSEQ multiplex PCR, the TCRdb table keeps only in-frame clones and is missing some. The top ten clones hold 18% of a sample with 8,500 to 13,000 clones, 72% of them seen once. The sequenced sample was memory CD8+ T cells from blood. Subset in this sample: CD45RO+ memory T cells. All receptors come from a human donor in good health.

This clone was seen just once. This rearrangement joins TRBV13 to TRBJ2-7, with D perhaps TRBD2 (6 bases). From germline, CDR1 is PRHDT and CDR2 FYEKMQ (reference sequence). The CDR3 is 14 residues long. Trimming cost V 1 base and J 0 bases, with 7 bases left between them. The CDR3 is CASSLVGGSYEQYF. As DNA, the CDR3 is TGTGCCAGCAGCTTAGTGGGGGGCTCCTACGAGCAGTACTTC. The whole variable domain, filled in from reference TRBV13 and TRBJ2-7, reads AAGVIQSPRHLIKEKRETATLKCYPIPRHDTVYWYQQGPGQDPQFLISFYEKMQSDKGSIPDRFSAQQFSDYHSELNMSSLELGDSALYFCASSLVGGSYEQYFGPGTRLTVT.

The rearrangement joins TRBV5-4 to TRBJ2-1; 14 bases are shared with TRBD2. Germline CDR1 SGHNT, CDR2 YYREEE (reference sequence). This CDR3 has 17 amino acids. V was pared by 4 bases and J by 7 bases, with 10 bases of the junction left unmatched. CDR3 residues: CASSLSTSGGDGNEQFF. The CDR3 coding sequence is TGTGCCAGCAGCCTATCGACTAGCGGGGGGGATGGGAATGAGCAGTTCTTC. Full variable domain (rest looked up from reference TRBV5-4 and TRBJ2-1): ETGVTQSPTHLIKTRGQQVTLRCSSQSGHNTVSWYQQALGQGPQFIFQYYREEENGRGNFPPRFSGLQFPNYSSELNVNALELDDSALYLCASSLSTSGGDGNEQFFGPGTRLTVL.

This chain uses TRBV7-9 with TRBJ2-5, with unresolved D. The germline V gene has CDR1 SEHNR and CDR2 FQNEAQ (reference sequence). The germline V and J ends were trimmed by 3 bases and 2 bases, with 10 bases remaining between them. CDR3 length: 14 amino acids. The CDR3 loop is CASSFTSTQETQYF. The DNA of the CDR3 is TGTGCCAGCAGCTTTACGAGCACACAAGAGACCCAGTACTTC.

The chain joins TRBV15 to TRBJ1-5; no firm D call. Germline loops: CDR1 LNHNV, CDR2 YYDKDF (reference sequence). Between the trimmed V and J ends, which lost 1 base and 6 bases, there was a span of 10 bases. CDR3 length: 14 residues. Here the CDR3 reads CATSRGRDGQPQHF. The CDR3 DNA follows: TGTGCCACCAGCAGAGGGCGAGACGGTCAGCCCCAGCATTTT. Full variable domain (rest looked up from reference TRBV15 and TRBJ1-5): DAMVIQNPRYQVTQFGKPVTLSCSQTLNHNVMYWYQQKSSQAPKLLFHYYDKDFNNEADTPDNFQSRRPNTSFCFLDIRSPGLGDTAMYLCATSRGRDGQPQHFGDGTRLSIL.

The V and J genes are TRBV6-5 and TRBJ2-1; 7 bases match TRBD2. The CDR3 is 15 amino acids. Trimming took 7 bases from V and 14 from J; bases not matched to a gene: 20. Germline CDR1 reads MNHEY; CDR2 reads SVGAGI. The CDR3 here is CASTVQAGTNYFEFF. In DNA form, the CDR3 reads TGTGCCAGCACAGTACAAGCCGGGACTAATTACTTTGAGTTCTTC.

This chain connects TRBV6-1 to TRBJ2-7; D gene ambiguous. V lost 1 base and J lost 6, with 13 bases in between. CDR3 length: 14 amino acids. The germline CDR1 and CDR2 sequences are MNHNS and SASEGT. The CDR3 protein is CASSEGIEASEQYF. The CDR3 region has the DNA TGTGCCAGCAGTGAAGGTATCGAGGCTTCCGAGCAGTACTTC.

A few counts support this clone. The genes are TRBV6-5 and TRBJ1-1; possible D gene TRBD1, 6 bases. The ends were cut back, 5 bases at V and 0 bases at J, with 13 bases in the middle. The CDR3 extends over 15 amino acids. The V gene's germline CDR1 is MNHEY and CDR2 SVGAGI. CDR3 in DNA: TGTGCCAGCAGTCCGTCCGGGACACTGAACACTGAAGCTTTCTTT. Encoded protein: CASSPSGTLNTEAFF.

The CDR3 DNA reads TGTGCCAGCAGTGAAGGCAGGGGGAGAGGCTACACCTTC. Amino acid sequence: CASSEGRGRGYTF. V and J are TRBV6-1 and TRBJ1-2; TRBD1 matches at 7 bases. Trimming at V came to 1 base and at J to 8 bases, leaving 4 bases not matched to a gene. This CDR3 comprises 13 residues. CDR1 MNHNS and CDR2 SASEGT come from the germline V gene.

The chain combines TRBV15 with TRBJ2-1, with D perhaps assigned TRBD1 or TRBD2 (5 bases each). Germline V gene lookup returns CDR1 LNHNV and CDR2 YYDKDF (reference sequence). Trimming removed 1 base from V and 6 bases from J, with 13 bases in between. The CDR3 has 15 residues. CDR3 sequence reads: CATSRGGDGANEQFF. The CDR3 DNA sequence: TGTGCCACCAGCAGAGGAGGGGATGGGGCCAATGAGCAGTTCTTC.